The 21 T cell receptor beta chains below all came from one sample that was sequenced in a study of T cell changes during pregnancy in multiple sclerosis. The repertoire was sequenced with immunoSEQ multiplex PCR; TCRdb's copy has only in-frame clones and lacks some. The table has 55,000 to 75,000 clones, 91% seen once; the top ten hold 1% to 1.5%. The sample was peripheral blood, taken after pregnancy. Receptor source: a female donor in good health, enrolled as a control in a pregnancy study.

The chain couples TRBV5-1 to TRBJ2-7; 13 bases match TRBD2. CDR1 is SGHRS and CDR2 is YFSETQ in the germline V gene. This CDR3 contains 17 residues. Losses at the gene ends were 4 bases for V and 5 bases for J; bases not matched to a gene: 12. CDR3 bases: TGCGCCAGCAGCCTAACCCCACTAGCGGGGGGGCCGGACGAGCAGTACTTC. Translation gives CASSLTPLAGGPDEQYF.

This clone was picked up one time. The chain uses TRBV7-2 and TRBJ1-3; 7 nucleotides match TRBD1. J gave up 4 bases and V 5 bases, and 5 bases lay outside the gene matches. The germline CDR1 and CDR2 sequences are SGHTA and FQGNSA. This CDR3 has 14 residues. The CDR3 DNA is TGTGCCAGCAGCCCGACAGGGATCGGAAACACCATATATTTT. Translated: CASSPTGIGNTIYF. Combining the CDR3 with reference TRBV7-2 and TRBJ1-3 gives the whole variable domain GAGVSQSPSNKVTEKGKDVELRCDPISGHTALYWYRQSLGQGLEFLIYFQGNSAPDKSGLPSDRFSAERTGGSVSTLTIQRTQQEDSAVYLCASSPTGIGNTIYFGEGSWLTVV.

The CDR3 sequence is CASSLIPGSNQPQHF. CDR3 DNA sequence: TGTGCCAGCTCACTCATCCCGGGGAGCAATCAGCCCCAGCATTTT. The gene calls are TRBV18 and TRBJ1-5; D unclear. Looked up from germline, CDR1 is KGHSH and CDR2 is LQKENI. Trimming shortened V by 4 bases and J by 1 base, and 11 bases separated the two germline ends. This CDR3 comprises 15 residues.

This chain links TRBV5-1 with TRBJ1-2; possible D gene TRBD1, 6 bases. Trimming removed 1 base from V and 8 bases from J, with 21 bases in between. The CDR3 covers 16 residues. Germline V gene data show CDR1 as SGHRS and CDR2 as YFSETQ. The CDR3 loop is CASSLRTRDTGRGYTF. The CDR3 DNA reads as TGCGCCAGCAGCTTGCGGACCCGGGACACGGGCCGCGGCTACACCTTC.

V gene TRBV4-3 combines with J gene TRBJ2-1; 11 nucleotides align to TRBD1. Germline loops: CDR1 LGHNA, CDR2 YSLEER. Trimming removed 0 bases from V and 3 bases from J; junction bases left unmatched: 1. The CDR3 extends over 16 amino acids. This CDR3 is CASSQEGTGGYNEQFF. CDR3 DNA sequence: TGCGCCAGCAGCCAAGAGGGGACAGGGGGCTACAATGAGCAGTTCTTC.

The V gene is TRBV6-6, the J gene TRBJ1-1; the D gene is possibly TRBD1 (5 bases). This CDR3 has 13 residues. The V gene's germline CDR1 is MNHNY and CDR2 SVGAGI (reference sequence). The V end lost 7 bases, the J end lost 3 bases, and 12 bases lay between the germline ends. As DNA, the CDR3 is TGTGCCAGCATCAATTTCAGGGACACTGAAGCTTTCTTT. It is translated as CASINFRDTEAFF.

CDR3 in DNA: TGTGCCAGCAGCTTAAGGCCGGGGAAAAGCACCGGGGAGCTGTTTTTT. Translated: CASSLRPGKSTGELFF. The rearrangement uses TRBV7-2 and TRBJ2-2; TRBD2 might be the D (5 bases). Germline CDR1 reads SGHTA; CDR2 reads FQGNSA. V dropped 2 bases and J dropped 4 bases, with 14 bases sitting between them. This CDR3 is 16 amino acids long.

The chain employs TRBV9 and TRBJ2-4; D gene unclear. In germline, CDR1 is SGDLS, CDR2 YYNGEE. This CDR3 is built from 14 residues. Trimming cost V 0 bases and J 11 bases, with 15 bases left between them. CDR3 protein: CASSVASSSDVQYF. The CDR3 DNA is TGTGCCAGCAGCGTAGCGAGTAGCTCTGACGTTCAGTACTTC.

J is TRBJ2-2 and V is TRBV27; no clear D. The CDR3 totals 13 residues. V lost 3 bases to trimming and J lost 10 bases, with 12 bases between them. Germline V gene data show CDR1 as MNHEY and CDR2 as SMNVEV (reference sequence). In DNA form, the CDR3 reads TGTGCCAGCAGTTTGCCCGGCCAGGAGGAGCTGTTTTTT. Its translation is CASSLPGQEELFF.

V and J are TRBV7-2 and TRBJ2-7; TRBD2 is a possible D gene (6 bases). V was pared by 4 bases and J by 2 bases, with 15 bases between. Germline values: CDR1 SGHTA, CDR2 FQGNSA. This CDR3 is 15 amino acids long. The chain's CDR3 is CASSSRGGRPYEQYF. In nucleotides, the CDR3 is TGTGCCAGCAGCTCGCGGGGCGGAAGGCCCTACGAGCAGTACTTC. Filled out from reference TRBV7-2 and TRBJ2-7, the complete variable domain reads GAGVSQSPSNKVTEKGKDVELRCDPISGHTALYWYRQSLGQGLEFLIYFQGNSAPDKSGLPSDRFSAERTGGSVSTLTIQRTQQEDSAVYLCASSSRGGRPYEQYFGPGTRLTVT.

The J gene is TRBJ2-7, the V gene TRBV5-4; TRBD1 agrees at 9 bases. The CDR3 spans 15 residues. The germline gives CDR1 SGHNT, CDR2 YYREEE (reference sequence). The ends lost 3 bases at V and 1 base at J; junction bases unmatched: 5. In DNA form, the CDR3 reads TGTGCCAGCAGCTCCCCGACAGGGGGTTCCTACGAGCAGTACTTC. Encoded protein: CASSSPTGGSYEQYF.

The chain couples TRBV10-3 to TRBJ1-3; D is possibly TRBD1 (5 bases). V lost 6 bases, J lost 1 base, and 10 bases lay in between. The CDR3 loop spans 14 amino acids. Germline values: CDR1 ENHRY, CDR2 SYGVKD. The CDR3 sequence: CAIRVEGSGNTIYF. The CDR3 coding sequence is TGTGCCATCAGGGTGGAGGGGTCTGGAAACACCATATATTTT.

The genes are TRBV9 and TRBJ2-7; TRBD1 is a possible D gene (5 bases). The V gene lost 4 bases and the J gene lost 0 bases, with 17 bases spanning the gap. Per the germline V gene, CDR1 is SGDLS and CDR2 is YYNGEE. This CDR3 has 16 residues. The CDR3 DNA sequence: TGTGCCAGCAGCCCTATTCGACAGCGAAACTCCTACGAGCAGTACTTC. Its translation: CASSPIRQRNSYEQYF.

This chain joins TRBV2 and TRBJ1-2; 7 bases line up with TRBD1. The junction had 5 bases not matched to a gene; V was cut back by 6 bases and J by 7 bases. The CDR3 sequence is 12 residues long. CDR1 is SNHLY, CDR2 FYNNEI, per germline. CDR3 loop: CASSVDRAGYTF. CDR3 nucleotides: TGTGCCAGCAGCGTAGACAGGGCTGGCTACACCTTC.

This chain uses TRBV9 with TRBJ2-1, with TRBD2 identical over 12 bases. Germline V CDR1 and CDR2: SGDLS, YYNGEE. V was clipped by 1 base and J by 7 bases; unmatched bases: 6. The CDR3 is made up of 16 amino acids. As DNA, the CDR3 is TGTGCCAGCAGCGTATCTCTAGCGGGGGGGTTGAATGAGCAGTTCTTC. It is translated as CASSVSLAGGLNEQFF.

The CDR3 loop is CASSSRPRANSEKLFF. The CDR3 nucleotides are TGTGCCAGCAGTTCACGGCCCAGGGCTAATAGTGAAAAACTGTTTTTT. V usage is TRBV6-6 and J usage is TRBJ1-4, with D possibly matching TRBD1 (5 bases). Germline CDR1 reads MNHNY; CDR2 reads SVGAGI (reference sequence). The length of the CDR3 is 16 residues. V was shortened by 4 bases and J by 7 bases, with 19 bases between the two germline ends.

The gene calls are TRBV25-1 and TRBJ1-3, with D possibly matching TRBD1 (6 bases). This CDR3 has 17 amino acids. Trimming removed 10 bases from V and 3 bases from J, with 25 bases in between. Germline V lookup: CDR1 MGHDK, CDR2 SYGVNS. The CDR3 coding sequence is TGTGCCACCTCAAATTCTCTCGGGGCGACAGGTGGAAACACCATATATTTT. Translation gives CATSNSLGATGGNTIYF.

This chain links TRBV7-3 with TRBJ2-2; 7 nucleotides match TRBD2. Trimming removed 1 base from V and 6 bases from J; junction bases left unmatched: 11. The CDR3 runs to 17 residues. Germline loops: CDR1 SGHTA, CDR2 FQGTGA. CDR3 in amino acids: CASSLIPGGGSPGELFF. In nucleotides, the CDR3 is TGTGCCAGCAGCTTAATCCCCGGGGGAGGGTCCCCCGGGGAGCTGTTTTTT.

The V and J genes are TRBV7-2 and TRBJ1-6; D perhaps matches TRBD1 (5 bases). There are 15 residues in the CDR3. CDR1 and CDR2 from the germline V gene are SGHTA and FQGNSA. V was trimmed by 5 bases and J by 6 bases, leaving 14 bases between them. In DNA, the CDR3 is TGTGCCAGCAGCCTCCGGGACGGGAGTAATTCACCCCTCCACTTT. Its translation: CASSLRDGSNSPLHF.

The chain recombines TRBV30 with TRBJ2-5; 8 nucleotides match TRBD1. V dropped 0 bases and J dropped 4; count of bases not matched to a gene: 7. Germline CDR1 and CDR2: GTSNPN and SVGIG (reference sequence). CDR3 length: 15 amino acids. The CDR3 is CAWSVRTGSLETQYF. The CDR3 nucleotides are TGTGCCTGGAGTGTAAGGACAGGGAGTTTAGAGACCCAGTACTTC.

This chain links TRBV6-5 with TRBJ1-5, with D uncertain. Germline V gene data show CDR1 as MNHEY and CDR2 as SVGAGI. The V and J ends lost 8 bases and 3 bases respectively, with 14 bases between them. The CDR3 extends over 14 amino acids. CDR3 protein: CASPFQEDNQPQHF. The CDR3 DNA reads TGTGCCAGCCCCTTTCAGGAGGACAATCAGCCCCAGCATTTT.